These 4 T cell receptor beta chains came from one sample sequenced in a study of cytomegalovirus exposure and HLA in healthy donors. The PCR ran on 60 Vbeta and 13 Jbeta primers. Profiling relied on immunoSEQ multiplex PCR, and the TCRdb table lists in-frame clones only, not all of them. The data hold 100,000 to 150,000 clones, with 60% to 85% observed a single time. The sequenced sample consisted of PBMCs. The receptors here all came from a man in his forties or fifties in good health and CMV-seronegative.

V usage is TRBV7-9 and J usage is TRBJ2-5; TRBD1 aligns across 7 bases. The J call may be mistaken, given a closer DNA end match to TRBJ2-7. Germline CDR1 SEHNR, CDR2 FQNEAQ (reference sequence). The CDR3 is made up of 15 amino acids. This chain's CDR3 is CASSPTQGSSYEQYF. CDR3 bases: TGTGCCAGCAGTCCTACACAGGGGAGCTCCTACGAGCAGTACTTC.

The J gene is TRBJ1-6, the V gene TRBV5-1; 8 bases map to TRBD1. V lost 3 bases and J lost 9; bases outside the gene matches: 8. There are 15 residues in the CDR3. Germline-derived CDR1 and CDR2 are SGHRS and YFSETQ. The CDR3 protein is CASSSGQGPGSPLHF. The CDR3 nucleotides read TGCGCCAGCAGCTCCGGACAGGGCCCTGGTTCACCCCTCCACTTT.

The CDR3 sequence is CASSSTSGVSYEQYF. CDR3 coding DNA: TGTGCCAGCAGCTCTACTAGCGGGGTTTCCTACGAGCAGTACTTC. The chain is built from TRBV5-4 and TRBJ2-7, with 10 bases matching TRBD2. Per germline, CDR1 SGHNT and CDR2 YYREEE (reference sequence). The CDR3 covers 15 residues. V lost 3 bases, J lost 1 base, and 4 bases stayed unmatched.

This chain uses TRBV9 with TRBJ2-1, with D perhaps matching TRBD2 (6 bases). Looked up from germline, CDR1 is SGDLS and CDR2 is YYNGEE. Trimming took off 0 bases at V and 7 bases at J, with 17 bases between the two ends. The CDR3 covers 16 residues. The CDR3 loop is CASSVATRPSVNEQFF. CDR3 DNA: TGTGCCAGCAGCGTAGCTACGAGGCCTAGCGTAAATGAGCAGTTCTTC.